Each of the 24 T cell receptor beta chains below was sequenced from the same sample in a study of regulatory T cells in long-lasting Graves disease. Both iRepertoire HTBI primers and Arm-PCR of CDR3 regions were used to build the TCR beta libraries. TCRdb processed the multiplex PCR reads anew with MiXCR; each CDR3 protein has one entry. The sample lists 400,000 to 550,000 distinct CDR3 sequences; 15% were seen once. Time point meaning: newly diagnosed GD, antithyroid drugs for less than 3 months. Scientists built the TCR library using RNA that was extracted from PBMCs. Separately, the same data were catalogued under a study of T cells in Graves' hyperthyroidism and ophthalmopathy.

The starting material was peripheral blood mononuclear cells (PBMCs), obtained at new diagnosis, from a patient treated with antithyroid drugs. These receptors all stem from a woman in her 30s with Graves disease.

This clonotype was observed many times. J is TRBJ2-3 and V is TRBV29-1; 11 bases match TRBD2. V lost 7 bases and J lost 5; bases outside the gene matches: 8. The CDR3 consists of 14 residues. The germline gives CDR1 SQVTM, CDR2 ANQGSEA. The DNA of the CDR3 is TGCAGCGCGGATGGTCTAGCGGGAGGAGATACGCAGTATTTT. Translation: CSADGLAGGDTQYF.

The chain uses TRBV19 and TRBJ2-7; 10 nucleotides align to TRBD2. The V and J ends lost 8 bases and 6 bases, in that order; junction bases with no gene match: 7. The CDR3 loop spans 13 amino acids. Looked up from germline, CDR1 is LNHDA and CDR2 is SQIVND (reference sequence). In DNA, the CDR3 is TGTGCCAGTTCTAGCGGGAGTCTGCCCGAGCAGTACTTC. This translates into CASSSGSLPEQYF.

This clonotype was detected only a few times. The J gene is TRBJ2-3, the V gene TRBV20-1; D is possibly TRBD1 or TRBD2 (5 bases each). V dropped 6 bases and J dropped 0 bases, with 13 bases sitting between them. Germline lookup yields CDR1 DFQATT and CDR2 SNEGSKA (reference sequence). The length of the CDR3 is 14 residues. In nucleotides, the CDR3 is TGCAGTGCCCGAGGGGCGGTGAGCACAGATACGCAGTATTTT. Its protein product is CSARGAVSTDTQYF.

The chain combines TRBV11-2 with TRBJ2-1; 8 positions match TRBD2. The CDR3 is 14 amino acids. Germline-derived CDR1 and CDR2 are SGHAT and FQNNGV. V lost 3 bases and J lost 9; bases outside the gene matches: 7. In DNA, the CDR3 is TGTGCCAGCAGCTTGAAAGGGGCGGGAGGTGAGCAGTTCTTC. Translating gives CASSLKGAGGEQFF.

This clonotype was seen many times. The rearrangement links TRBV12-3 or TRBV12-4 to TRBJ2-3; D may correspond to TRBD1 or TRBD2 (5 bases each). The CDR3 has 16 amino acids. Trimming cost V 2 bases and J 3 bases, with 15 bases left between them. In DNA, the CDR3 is TGTGCCAGCAGTTTACGGGGCGCGGTATCGACAGATACGCAGTATTTT. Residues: CASSLRGAVSTDTQYF.

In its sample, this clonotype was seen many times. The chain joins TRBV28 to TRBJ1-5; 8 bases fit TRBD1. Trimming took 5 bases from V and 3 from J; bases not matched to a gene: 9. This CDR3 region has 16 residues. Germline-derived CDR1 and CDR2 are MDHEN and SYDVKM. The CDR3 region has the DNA TGTGCCAGCAGTCTGCGACAGGGGCTGGACAATCAGCCCCAGCATTTT. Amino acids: CASSLRQGLDNQPQHF.

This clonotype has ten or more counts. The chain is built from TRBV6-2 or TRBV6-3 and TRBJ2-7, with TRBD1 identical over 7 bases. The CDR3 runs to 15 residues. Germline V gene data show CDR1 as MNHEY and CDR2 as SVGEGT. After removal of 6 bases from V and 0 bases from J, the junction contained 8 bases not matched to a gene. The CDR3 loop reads CASRKDRMPSYEQYF. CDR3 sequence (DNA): TGTGCCAGCAGGAAGGACAGGATGCCCTCCTACGAGCAGTACTTC.

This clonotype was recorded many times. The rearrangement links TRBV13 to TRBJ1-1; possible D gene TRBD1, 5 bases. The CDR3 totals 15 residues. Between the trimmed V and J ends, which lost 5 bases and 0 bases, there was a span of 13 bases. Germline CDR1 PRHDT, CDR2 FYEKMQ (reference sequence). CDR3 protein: CASSPRGQLNTEAFF. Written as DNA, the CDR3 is TGTGCCAGCAGCCCCCGGGGCCAATTGAACACTGAAGCTTTCTTT.

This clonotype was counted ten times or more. The CDR3 DNA follows: TGTGCCAGCAGTTTCCGGACAGCCACCGGGGAGCTGTTTTTT. Amino acids: CASSFRTATGELFF. This chain joins TRBV6-4 and TRBJ2-2, with D possibly matching TRBD1 (6 bases). This CDR3 has 14 residues. Trimming left V 5 bases short and J 4 bases short, with 11 bases between. Germline V gene lookup returns CDR1 MRHNA and CDR2 SNTAGT.

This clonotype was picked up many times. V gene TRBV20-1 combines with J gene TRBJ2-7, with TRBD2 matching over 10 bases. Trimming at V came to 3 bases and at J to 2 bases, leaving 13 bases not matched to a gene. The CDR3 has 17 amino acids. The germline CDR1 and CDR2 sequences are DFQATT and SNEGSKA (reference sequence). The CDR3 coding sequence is TGCAGTGCTAGGGGCTCTAGCGGGAGCGGGGGGACCTACGAGCAGTACTTC. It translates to CSARGSSGSGGTYEQYF.

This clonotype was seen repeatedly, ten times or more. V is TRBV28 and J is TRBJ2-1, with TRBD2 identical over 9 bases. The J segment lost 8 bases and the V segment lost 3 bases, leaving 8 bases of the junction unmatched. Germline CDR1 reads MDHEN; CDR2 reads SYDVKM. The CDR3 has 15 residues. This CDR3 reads CASSFGGTSPHEQFF. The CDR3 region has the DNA TGTGCCAGCAGTTTTGGGGGGACTAGCCCCCATGAGCAGTTCTTC. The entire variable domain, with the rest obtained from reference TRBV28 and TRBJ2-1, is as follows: DVKVTQSSRYLVKRTGEKVFLECVQDMDHENMFWYRQDPGLGLRLIYFSYDVKMKEKGDIPEGYSVSREKKERFSLILESASTNQTSMYLCASSFGGTSPHEQFFGPGTRLTVL.

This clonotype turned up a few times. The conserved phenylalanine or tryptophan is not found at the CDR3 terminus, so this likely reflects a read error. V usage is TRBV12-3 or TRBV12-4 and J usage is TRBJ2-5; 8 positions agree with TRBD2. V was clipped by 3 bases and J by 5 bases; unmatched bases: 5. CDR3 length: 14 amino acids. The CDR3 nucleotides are TGTGCCAGCAGTTTGGGAGCGGGAGTCGAGACCCAGTACTCC. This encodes CASSLGAGVETQYS.

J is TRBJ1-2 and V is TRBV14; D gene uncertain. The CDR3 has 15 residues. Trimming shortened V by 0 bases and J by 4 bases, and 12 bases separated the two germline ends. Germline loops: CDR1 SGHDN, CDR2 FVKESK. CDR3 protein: CASSQDHAVSYGYTF. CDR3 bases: TGTGCCAGCAGCCAAGATCACGCAGTCAGCTATGGCTACACCTTC.

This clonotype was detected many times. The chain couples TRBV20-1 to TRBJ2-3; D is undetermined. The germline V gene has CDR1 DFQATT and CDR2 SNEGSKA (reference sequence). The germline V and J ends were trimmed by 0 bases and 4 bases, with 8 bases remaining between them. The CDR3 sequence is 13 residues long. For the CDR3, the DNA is TGCAGTGCTAGAGATTCTCGTCCAGATACGCAGTATTTT. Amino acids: CSARDSRPDTQYF.

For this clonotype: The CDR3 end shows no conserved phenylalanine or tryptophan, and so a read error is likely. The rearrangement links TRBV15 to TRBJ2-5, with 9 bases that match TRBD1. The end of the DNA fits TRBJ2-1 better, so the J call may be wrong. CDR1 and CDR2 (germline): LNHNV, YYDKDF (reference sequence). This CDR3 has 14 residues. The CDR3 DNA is TGTGCCACCAGCAGGCGGACAGGGGACAATGAGCAGTTCCTC. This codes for CATSRRTGDNEQFL.

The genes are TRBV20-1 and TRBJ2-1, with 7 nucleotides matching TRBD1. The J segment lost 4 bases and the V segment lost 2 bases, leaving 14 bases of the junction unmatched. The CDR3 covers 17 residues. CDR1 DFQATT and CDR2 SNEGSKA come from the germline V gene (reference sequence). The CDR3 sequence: CSARPKTGTISYNEQFF. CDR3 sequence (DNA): TGCAGTGCTAGACCGAAGACAGGGACCATTTCTTACAATGAGCAGTTCTTC.

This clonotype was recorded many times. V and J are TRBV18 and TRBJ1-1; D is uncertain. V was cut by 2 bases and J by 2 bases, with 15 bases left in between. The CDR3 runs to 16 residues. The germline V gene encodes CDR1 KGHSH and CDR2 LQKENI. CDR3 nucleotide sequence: TGTGCCAGCTCACCAGGGGTCGTGAGCTCCAACACTGAAGCTTTCTTT. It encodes CASSPGVVSSNTEAFF.

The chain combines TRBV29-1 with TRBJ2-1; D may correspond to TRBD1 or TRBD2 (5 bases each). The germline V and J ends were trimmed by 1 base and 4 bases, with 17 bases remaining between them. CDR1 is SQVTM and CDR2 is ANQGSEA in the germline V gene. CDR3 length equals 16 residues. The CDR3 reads CSVEGAGTTLYNEQFF. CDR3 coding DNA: TGCAGCGTTGAAGGAGCAGGGACGACCCTTTACAATGAGCAGTTCTTC.

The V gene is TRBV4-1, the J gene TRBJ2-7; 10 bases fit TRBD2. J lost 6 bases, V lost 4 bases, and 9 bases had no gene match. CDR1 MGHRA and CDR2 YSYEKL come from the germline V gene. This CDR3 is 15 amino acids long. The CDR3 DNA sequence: TGCGCCAGCAGCCCAGGACTAGCGGCAGAAACCGAGCAGTACTTC. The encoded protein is CASSPGLAAETEQYF.

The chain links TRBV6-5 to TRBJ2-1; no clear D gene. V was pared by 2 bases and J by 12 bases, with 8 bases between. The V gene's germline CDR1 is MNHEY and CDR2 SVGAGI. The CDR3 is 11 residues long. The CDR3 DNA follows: TGTGCCAGCAGTTACCAGATAGGGCAGTTCTTC. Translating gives CASSYQIGQFF.

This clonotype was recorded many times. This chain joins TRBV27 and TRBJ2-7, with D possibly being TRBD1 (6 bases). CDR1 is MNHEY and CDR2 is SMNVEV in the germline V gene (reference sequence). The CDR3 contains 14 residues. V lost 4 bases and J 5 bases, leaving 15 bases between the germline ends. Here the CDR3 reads CASSSTDRSHEQYF. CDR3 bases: TGTGCCAGCAGTTCCACAGACAGGAGCCACGAGCAGTACTTC.

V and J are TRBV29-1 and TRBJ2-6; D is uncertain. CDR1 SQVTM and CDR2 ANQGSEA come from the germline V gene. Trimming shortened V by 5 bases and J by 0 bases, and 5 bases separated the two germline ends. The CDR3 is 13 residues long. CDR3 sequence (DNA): TGCAGCGTTCCCAACTCTGGGGCCAACGTCCTGACTTTC. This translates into CSVPNSGANVLTF.

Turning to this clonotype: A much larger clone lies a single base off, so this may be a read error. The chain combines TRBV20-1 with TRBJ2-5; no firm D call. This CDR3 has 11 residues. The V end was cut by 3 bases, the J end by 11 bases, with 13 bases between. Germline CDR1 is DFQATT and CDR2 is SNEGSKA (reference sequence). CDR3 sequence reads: CSARVAGKQYF. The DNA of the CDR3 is TGCAGTGCTAGGGTTGCAGGCAAGCAGTACTTC.

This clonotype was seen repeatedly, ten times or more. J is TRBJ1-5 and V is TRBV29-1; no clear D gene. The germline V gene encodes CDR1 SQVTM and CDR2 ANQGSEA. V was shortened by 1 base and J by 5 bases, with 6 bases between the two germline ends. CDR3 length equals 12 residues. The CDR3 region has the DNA TGCAGCGTTGAAGTCCCAGATCAGCCCCAGCATTTT. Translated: CSVEVPDQPQHF.